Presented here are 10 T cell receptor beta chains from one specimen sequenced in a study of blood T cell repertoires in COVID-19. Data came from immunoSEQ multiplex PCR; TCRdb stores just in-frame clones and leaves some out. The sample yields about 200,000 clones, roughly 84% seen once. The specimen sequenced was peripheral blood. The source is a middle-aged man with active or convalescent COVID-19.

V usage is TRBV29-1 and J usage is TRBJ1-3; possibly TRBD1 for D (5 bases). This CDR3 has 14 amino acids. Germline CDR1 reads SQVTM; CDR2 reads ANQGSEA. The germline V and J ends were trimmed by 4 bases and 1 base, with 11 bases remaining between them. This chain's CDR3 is CSVVTGTSGNTIYF. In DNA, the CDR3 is TGCAGCGTTGTAACCGGGACTTCTGGAAACACCATATATTTT.

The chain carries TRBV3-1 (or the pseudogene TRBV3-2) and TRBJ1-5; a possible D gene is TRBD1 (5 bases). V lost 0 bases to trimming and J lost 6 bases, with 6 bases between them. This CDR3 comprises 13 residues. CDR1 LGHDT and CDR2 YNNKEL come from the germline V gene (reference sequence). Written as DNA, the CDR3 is TGTGCCAGCAGCCAAGAAGGGGCTCAGCCCCAGCATTTT. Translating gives CASSQEGAQPQHF.

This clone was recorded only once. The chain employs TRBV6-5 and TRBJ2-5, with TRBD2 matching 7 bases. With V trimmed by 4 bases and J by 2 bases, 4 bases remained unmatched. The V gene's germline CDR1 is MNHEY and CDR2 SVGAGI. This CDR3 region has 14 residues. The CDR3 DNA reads TGTGCCAGCAGTTCACTAGCGCCTCAAGAGACCCAGTACTTC. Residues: CASSSLAPQETQYF.

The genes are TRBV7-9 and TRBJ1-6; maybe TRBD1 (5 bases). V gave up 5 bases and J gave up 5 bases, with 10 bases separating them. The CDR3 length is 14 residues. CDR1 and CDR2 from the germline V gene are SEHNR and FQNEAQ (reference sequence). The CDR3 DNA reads TGTGCCAGCAGCCGAAGACAGAATAATTCACCCCTCCACTTT. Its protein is CASSRRQNNSPLHF.

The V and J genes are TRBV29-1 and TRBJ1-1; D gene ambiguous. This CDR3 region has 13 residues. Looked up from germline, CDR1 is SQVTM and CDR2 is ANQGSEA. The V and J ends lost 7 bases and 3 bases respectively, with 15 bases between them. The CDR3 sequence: CSAHRVGDTEAFF. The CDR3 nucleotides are TGCAGCGCCCACCGGGTAGGCGACACTGAAGCTTTCTTT. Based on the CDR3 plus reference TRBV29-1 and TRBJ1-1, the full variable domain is SAVISQKPSRDICQRGTSLTIQCQVDSQVTMMFWYRQQPGQSLTLIATANQGSEATYESGFVIDKFPISRPNLTFSTLTVSNMSPEDSSIYLCSAHRVGDTEAFFGQGTRLTVV.

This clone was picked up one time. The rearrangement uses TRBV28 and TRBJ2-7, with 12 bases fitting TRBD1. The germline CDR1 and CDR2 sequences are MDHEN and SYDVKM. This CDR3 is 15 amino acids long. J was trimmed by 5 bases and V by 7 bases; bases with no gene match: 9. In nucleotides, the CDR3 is TGTGCCAGCAATACCCCGGGACAGGGGGCGGACGAGCAGTACTTC. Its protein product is CASNTPGQGADEQYF.

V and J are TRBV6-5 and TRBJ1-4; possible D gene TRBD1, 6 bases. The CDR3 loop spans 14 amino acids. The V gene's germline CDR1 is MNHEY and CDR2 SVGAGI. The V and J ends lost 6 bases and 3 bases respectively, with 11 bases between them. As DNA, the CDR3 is TGTGCCAGCAGACCACCAGGGGCTAATGAAAAACTGTTTTTT. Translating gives CASRPPGANEKLFF.

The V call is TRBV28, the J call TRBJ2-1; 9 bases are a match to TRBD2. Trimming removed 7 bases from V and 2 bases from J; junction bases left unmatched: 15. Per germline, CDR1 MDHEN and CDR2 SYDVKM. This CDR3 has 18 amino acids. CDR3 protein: CASTILGFERGAYNEQFF. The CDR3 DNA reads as TGTGCCAGCACCATCCTCGGTTTCGAGCGGGGGGCCTACAATGAGCAGTTCTTC.

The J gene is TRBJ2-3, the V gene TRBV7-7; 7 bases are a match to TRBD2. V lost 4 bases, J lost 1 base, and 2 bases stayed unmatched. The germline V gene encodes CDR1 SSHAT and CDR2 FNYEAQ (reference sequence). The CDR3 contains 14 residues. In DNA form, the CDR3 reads TGTGCCAGCAGCTATGGGGGGGGCACAGATACGCAGTATTTT. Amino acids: CASSYGGGTDTQYF.

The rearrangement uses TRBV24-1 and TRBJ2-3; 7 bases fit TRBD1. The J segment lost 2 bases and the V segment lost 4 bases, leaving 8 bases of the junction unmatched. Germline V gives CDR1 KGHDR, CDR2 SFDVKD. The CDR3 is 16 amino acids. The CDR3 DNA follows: TGTGCCACCAGTGACCCCACAGGGGACGACACAGATACGCAGTATTTT. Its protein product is CATSDPTGDDTDTQYF.